This T cell receptor (beta chain) is from a study of graft-versus-host responses after intestinal transplantation (dated by TCRdb to 2020 to 2023). Looking at the study overall: The transplants that recipients got were multivisceral, liver-intestinal, or isolated intestinal. Every recipient was given anti-thymocyte globulin induction, then maintenance tacrolimus and steroids for roughly 3 years. Donor T cell macrochimerism was defined as a peak of at least 4% donor T cells among recipient peripheral blood mononuclear cells. Bulk TCR-beta CDR3 sequencing was used to track graft-versus-host and host-versus-graft alloreactive T cell clones in the graft, circulation and bone marrow after intestinal transplantation. Alloreactive clones were identified by sequencing pre-transplant mixed lymphocyte reaction products and comparing these products with unstimulated pre-transplant donor and recipient T cells. A cohort of 20 to 25 intestinal transplant recipients, including one retransplant, was enrolled, and 3 patients lacking pretransplant specimens were excluded. Samples from a few later patients were sequenced in-house on an Illumina MiSeq with MiXCR processing rather than by the commercial service. Paper-wide results and their limitations: Early after transplant, declines in HvG clones were associated with peak levels of circulating GvH clones. GvH clones turned up in recipient bone marrow, with some appearing earlier in ileal mucosa or blood, a pattern consistent with an intestinal mucosal origin. Conclusions were limited by the relatively low number and heterogeneity of intestinal transplant patients. High GvH to HvG T cell clonal ratios were observed in the allografts of patients with donor T cell macrochimerism.

With regard to this clone: The target of this receptor is not known. No per-base quality is available; no much larger clone lies one base away.

In the first month after transplant, blood samples were collected up to 4 times, and after that at least monthly when available. Libraries were prepared through the immunoSEQ multiplex PCR assay. High-throughput TCR-beta CDR3 sequencing of genomic DNA from most patients was performed by Adaptive Biotechnologies. In the authors' own workflow: Adaptive's ImmunoSEQ software was the source of the TCR sequencing data for roughly 19 patients, while three other patients were processed with MiXCR and VDJtools. CDR3 nucleotide sequences shared by donor and recipient were removed because the origin of these sequences could not be assigned. To be classed as alloreactive, a clone needed at least 2-fold expansion over unstimulated cells and a minimum CFSE-low frequency of 0.002% (template counts) or 0.001% (read counts). Clones detected in sequenced pre-transplant spleen, lymph node, or MLR CFSE-low populations of the donor or recipient were defined as mappable. Cumulative frequency of alloreactive clones was calculated as a percentage of all sequences weighted by copy number. TCRdb carries this immuneACCESS record with in-frame sequences only. Its versions omit some clonotypes, under half of them owing to an unresolved V gene in the studies checked, with the rest unexplained. The DNA gave D and trimming, while V, J and clone size come from that table. The sample table shows some 9,800 clones, and around 91% are seen once. The ten most abundant clones make up roughly 2.5% of the sample.

V is trimmed back by 0 bases and J by 0 bases, and the junction contains 1 base that no gene match accounts for. From the cysteine up to the phenylalanine, the CDR3 has a length of 15 residues. The kept DNA is CDR3 alone, 45 bases in frame from the first base. CDR1 and CDR2 are drawn from the germline V gene: SGHDN, FVKESK. Sequencing used PBMCs, obtained roughly 44 days after intestinal transplant. The clonotype originates from a human patient who received an intestinal transplant, so some T cells may come from the graft donor. The chain employs TRBV14 and TRBJ2-7; the central 8 bases match TRBD2. The nucleotides read TGTGCCAGCAGCCAAGAGACTAGCGTCTCCTACGAGCAGTACTTC. This codes for CASSQETSVSYEQYF.